Below are 5 T cell receptor beta chains sequenced from a single sample in a study of shared clonotypes between healthy human individuals. Naive CD8 cells comprised CD45RO-negative, CCR7-positively selected cells, excluding terminally differentiated effector memory CD45RA+ cells. Sequencing was performed with immunoSEQ multiplex PCR; in TCRdb, only in-frame clones are kept and a portion is missing. The sample holds approximately 2,000,000 clones, 93% seen once. The sequencing input was naive CD8+ T cells from PBMCs. Receptors originate from a man aged 18 to 30 in good health. Some clones in this sample may be carry-over from other donors' samples.

The chain combines TRBV27 with TRBJ2-7; D is perhaps TRBD1 or TRBD2 (5 bases each). Trimming left V 11 bases short and J 3 bases short, with 14 bases between. This CDR3 spans 12 amino acids. Germline CDR1 MNHEY, CDR2 SMNVEV (reference sequence). The CDR3 DNA reads TGTGCCGCGGGTGGACACCACTACGAGCAGTACTTC. Its protein product is CAAGGHHYEQYF.

The chain recombines TRBV5-1 with TRBJ2-2; weak D call: TRBD1 (5 bases). This CDR3 is built from 16 residues. Germline V gene lookup returns CDR1 SGHRS and CDR2 YFSETQ. The ends were cut back, 0 bases at V and 6 bases at J, with 15 bases in the middle. CDR3 sequence: CASSLVGAAGSGELFF. The CDR3 DNA sequence: TGCGCCAGCAGCTTGGTAGGGGCGGCAGGTTCCGGGGAGCTGTTTTTT. The full variable domain, its missing parts supplied by reference TRBV5-1 and TRBJ2-2, is KAGVTQTPRYLIKTRGQQVTLSCSPISGHRSVSWYQQTPGQGLQFLFEYFSETQRNKGNFPGRFSGRQFSNSRSEMNVSTLELGDSALYLCASSLVGAAGSGELFFGEGSRLTVL.

This clone was found a few times. The chain links TRBV27 to TRBJ1-1; D possibly corresponds to TRBD1 (5 bases). The CDR3 contains 13 residues. V lost 8 bases to trimming and J lost 6 bases, with 16 bases between them. Germline V gene sequence: CDR1 MNHEY, CDR2 SMNVEV (reference sequence). The chain's CDR3 is CASFPRGGSEAFF. The CDR3 DNA follows: TGTGCCAGCTTCCCTAGGGGAGGGTCTGAAGCTTTCTTT.

This chain joins TRBV5-6 and TRBJ2-5, with D possibly being TRBD1 (5 bases). Germline V lookup: CDR1 SGHDT, CDR2 YYEEEE. The CDR3 loop spans 16 amino acids. V gave up 0 bases and J gave up 2 bases, with 14 bases separating them. CDR3 amino acids: CASSLGGRASQETQYF. CDR3 DNA sequence: TGTGCCAGCAGCTTGGGGGGCAGGGCATCACAAGAGACCCAGTACTTC.

The CDR3 reads CASSRITGGEDVLTF. In nucleotides, the CDR3 is TGCGCCAGCAGCCGCATAACAGGGGGCGAGGACGTCCTGACTTTC. The gene calls are TRBV4-3 and TRBJ2-6; 9 bases are a match to TRBD1. CDR1 LGHNA and CDR2 YSLEER come from the germline V gene. With V trimmed by 4 bases and J by 11 bases, 9 bases remained unmatched. The CDR3 consists of 15 residues.